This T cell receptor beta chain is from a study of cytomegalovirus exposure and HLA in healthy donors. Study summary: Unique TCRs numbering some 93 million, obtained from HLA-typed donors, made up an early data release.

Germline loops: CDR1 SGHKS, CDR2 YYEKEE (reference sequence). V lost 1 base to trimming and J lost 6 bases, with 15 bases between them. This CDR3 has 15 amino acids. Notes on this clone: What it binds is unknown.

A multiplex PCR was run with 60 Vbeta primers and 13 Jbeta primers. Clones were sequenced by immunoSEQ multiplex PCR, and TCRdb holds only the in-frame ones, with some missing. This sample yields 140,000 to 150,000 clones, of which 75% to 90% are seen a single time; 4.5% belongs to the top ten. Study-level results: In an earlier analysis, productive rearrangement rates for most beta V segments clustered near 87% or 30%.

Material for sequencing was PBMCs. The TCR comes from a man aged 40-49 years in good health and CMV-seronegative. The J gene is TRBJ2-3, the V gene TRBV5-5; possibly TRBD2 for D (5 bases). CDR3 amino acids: CASSLITSGPDTQYF. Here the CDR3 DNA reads TGTGCCAGCAGCTTGATCACTAGTGGGCCGGATACGCAGTATTTT.